This entry concerns a single T cell receptor (beta chain). The antigen is unknown. The germline V gene encodes CDR1 LNHDA and CDR2 SQIVND (reference sequence). Trimming cost V 8 bases and J 4 bases; bases outside gene matches: 4. The CDR3 has 14 amino acids. The sample comes from a study of OX40 agonist ivuxolimab in advanced cancers. About the study: Patients took ivuxolimab, an agonistic anti-OX40 (CD134) antibody. Patients assigned to dose escalation were diagnosed with hepatocellular carcinoma, melanoma, renal cell or head and neck cancer. Whole-study findings and limits: Antigen specificity was not determined for the expanded peripheral T cells. Doses of 0.1 to 3.0 mg/kg were accompanied by clonal expansion of CD4+ and CD8+ blood T cells by week 6.

Sequenced by immunoSEQ multiplex PCR; TCRdb stores in-frame clones only, minus some. This sample has 65,000 to 85,000 clones, with about 89% found just once. The specimen was CD4+ or CD8+ T cells sorted from blood, collected in a trial of the OX40 agonist ivuxolimab. The chain recombines TRBV19 with TRBJ2-1, with 11 positions matching TRBD2. The receptor was derived from an adult with an advanced solid tumor such as melanoma, head and neck, liver or kidney cancer. CDR3 sequence reads: CASRTSGLYNEQFF. The CDR3 nucleotides read TGTGCCAGTCGGACTAGCGGGCTTTACAATGAGCAGTTCTTC.